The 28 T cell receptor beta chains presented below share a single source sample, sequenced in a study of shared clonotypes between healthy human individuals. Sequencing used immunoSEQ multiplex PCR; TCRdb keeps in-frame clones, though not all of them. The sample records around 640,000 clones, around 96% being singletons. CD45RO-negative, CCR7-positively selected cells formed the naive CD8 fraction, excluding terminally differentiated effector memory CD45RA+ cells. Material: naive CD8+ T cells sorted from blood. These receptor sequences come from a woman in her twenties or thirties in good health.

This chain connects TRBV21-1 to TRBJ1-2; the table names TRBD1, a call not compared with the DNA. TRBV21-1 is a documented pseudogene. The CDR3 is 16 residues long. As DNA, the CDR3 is TGTGCCAGCAGCACCAACCTCCCTCAGGGTAGGGGCGGCTACACCTTC. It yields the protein CASSTNLPQGRGGYTF.

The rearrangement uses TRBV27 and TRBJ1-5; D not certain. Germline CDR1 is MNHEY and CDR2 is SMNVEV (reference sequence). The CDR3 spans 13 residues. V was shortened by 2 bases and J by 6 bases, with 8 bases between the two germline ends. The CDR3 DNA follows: TGTGCCAGCAGTTTAGTAGGCGGTCAGCCCCAGCATTTT. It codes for CASSLVGGQPQHF.

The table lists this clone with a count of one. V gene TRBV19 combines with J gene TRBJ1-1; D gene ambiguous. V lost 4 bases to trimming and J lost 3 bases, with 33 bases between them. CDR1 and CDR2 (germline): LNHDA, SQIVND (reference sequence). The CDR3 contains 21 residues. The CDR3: CASSNTIPGVMPIKKDTEAFF. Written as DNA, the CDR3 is TGTGCCAGTAGTAATACAATCCCGGGTGTAATGCCTATAAAGAAGGACACTGAAGCTTTCTTT.

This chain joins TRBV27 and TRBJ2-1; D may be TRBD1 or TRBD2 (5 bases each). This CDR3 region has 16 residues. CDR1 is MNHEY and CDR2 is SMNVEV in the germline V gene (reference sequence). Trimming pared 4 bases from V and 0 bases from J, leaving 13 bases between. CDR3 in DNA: TGTGCCAGCAGTTCCGGGGCCAGAAGCTCCTACAATGAGCAGTTCTTC. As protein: CASSSGARSSYNEQFF.

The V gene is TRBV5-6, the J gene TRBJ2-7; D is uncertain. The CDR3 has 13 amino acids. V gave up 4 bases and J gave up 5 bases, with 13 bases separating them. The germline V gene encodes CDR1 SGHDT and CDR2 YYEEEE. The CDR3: CASSPVQSDEQYF. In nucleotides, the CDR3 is TGTGCCAGCAGCCCGGTTCAGTCGGACGAGCAGTACTTC.

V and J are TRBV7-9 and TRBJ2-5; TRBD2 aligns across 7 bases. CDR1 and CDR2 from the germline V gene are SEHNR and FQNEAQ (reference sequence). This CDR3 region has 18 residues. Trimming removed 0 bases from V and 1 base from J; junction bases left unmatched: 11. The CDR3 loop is CASSLASGPSSPQETQYF. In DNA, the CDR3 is TGTGCCAGCAGCTTAGCTAGCGGGCCCTCCTCCCCCCAAGAGACCCAGTACTTC.

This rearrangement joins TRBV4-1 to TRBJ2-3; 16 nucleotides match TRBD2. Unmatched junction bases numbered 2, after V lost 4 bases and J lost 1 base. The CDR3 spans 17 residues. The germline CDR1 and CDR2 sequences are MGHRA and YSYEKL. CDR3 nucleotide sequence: TGCGCCAGCAGCCTGGGACTAGCGGGAGGGGGCACAGATACGCAGTATTTT. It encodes CASSLGLAGGGTDTQYF.

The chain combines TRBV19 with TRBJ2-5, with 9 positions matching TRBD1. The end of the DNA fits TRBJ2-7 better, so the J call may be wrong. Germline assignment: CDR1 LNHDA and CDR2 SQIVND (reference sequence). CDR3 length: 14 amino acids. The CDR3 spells CASSLGDRVYEQYF. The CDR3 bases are TGTGCCAGTAGTTTAGGGGACAGGGTCTACGAGCAGTACTTC.

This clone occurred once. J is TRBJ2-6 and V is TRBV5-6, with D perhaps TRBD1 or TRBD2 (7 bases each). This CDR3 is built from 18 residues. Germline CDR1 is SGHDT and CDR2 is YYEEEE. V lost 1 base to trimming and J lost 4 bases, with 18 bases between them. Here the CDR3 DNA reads TGTGCCAGCAGCTTGTGGGAGGGGGCGCCGACCGGGGCCAACGTCCTGACTTTC. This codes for CASSLWEGAPTGANVLTF.

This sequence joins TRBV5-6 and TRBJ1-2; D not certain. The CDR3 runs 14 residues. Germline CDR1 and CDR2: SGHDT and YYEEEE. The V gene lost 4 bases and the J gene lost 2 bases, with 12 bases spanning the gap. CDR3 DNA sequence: TGTGCCAGCAGCCGCAGAAAAATGAACTATGGCTACACCTTC. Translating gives CASSRRKMNYGYTF.

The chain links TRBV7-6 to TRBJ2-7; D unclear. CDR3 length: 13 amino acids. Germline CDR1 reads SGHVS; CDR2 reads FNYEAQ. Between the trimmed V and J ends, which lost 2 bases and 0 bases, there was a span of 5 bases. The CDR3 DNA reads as TGTGCCAGCAGCTTAAGGGTCTCCTACGAGCAGTACTTC. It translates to CASSLRVSYEQYF.

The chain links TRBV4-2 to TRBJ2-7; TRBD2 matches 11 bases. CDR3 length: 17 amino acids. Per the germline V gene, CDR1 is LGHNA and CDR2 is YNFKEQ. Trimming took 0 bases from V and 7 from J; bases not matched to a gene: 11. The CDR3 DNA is TGTGCCAGCAGCCAAGATGAACTAGCGGGAGAAGATTATGAGCAGTACTTC. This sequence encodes CASSQDELAGEDYEQYF.

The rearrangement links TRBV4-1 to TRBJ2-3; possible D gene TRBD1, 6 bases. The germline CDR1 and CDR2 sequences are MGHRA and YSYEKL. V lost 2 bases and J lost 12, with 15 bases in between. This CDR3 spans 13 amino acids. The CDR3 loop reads CASSQTTGTLQYF. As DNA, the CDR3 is TGCGCCAGCAGCCAAACTACAGGGACACTTCAGTATTTT.

CDR3: CASGRTGESADTQYF. In nucleotides, the CDR3 is TGTGCTAGTGGTAGGACAGGGGAGTCGGCGGATACGCAGTATTTT. The chain recombines TRBV12-5 with TRBJ2-3, with TRBD1 matching 9 bases. With 5 bases clipped from V and 6 bases from J, the junction kept 9 bases outside the gene matches. The CDR3 has 15 amino acids. Looked up from germline, CDR1 is LGHNT and CDR2 is FRNRAP.

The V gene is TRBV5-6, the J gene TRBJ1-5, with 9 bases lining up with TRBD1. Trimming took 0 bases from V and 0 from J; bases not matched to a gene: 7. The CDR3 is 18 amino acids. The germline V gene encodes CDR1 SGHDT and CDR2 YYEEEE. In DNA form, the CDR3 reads TGTGCCAGCAGCTTGGGGGGACAGGGACTCCATAGCAATCAGCCCCAGCATTTT. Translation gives CASSLGGQGLHSNQPQHF.

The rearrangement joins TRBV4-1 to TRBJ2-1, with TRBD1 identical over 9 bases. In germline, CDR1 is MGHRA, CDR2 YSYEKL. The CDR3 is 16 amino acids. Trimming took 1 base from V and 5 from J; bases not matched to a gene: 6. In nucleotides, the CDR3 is TGCGCCAGCAGCCAAGCACAGGGGGCTTCCAACAATGAGCAGTTCTTC. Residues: CASSQAQGASNNEQFF.

CDR3 DNA sequence: TGCGCCAGCAGCCTTCACCCCTCCCTCGGGCCCCCCAGGAACAATCAGCCCCAGCATTTT. The encoded protein is CASSLHPSLGPPRNNQPQHF. The rearrangement links TRBV4-1 to TRBJ1-5; D not resolved. The germline V gene has CDR1 MGHRA and CDR2 YSYEKL. The CDR3 has 20 residues. Trimming took off 4 bases at V and 3 bases at J, with 28 bases between the two ends.

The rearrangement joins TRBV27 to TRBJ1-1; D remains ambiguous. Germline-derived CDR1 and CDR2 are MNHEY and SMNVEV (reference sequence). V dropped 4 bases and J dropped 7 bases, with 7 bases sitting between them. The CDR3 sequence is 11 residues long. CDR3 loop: CASSSHNEAFF. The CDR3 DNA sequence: TGTGCCAGCAGTTCCCACAATGAAGCTTTCTTT.

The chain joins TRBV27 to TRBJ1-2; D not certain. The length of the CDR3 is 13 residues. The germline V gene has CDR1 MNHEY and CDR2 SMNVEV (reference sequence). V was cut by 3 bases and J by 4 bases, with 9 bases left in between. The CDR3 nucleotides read TGTGCCAGCAGTTTTGTTAACTCCTATGGCTACACCTTC. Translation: CASSFVNSYGYTF.

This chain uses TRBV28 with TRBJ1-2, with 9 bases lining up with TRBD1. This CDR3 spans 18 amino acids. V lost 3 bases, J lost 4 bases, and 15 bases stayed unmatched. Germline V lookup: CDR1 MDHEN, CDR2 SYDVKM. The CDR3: CASSLSTGGGLSGYGYTF. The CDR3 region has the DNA TGTGCCAGCAGTTTGTCAACAGGGGGCGGGCTGAGTGGCTATGGCTACACCTTC.

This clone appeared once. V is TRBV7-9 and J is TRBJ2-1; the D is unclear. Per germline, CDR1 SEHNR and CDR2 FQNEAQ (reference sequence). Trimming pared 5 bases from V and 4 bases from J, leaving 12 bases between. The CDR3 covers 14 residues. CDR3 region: CASSDQRSYNEQFF. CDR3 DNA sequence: TGTGCCAGCAGCGACCAAAGGAGTTACAATGAGCAGTTCTTC.

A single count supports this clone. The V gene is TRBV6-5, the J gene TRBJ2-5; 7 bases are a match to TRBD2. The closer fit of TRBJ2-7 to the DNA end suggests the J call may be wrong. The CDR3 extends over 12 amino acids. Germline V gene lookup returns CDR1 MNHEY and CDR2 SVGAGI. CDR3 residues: CASSPSGYEQYF. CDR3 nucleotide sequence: TGTGCCAGCAGCCCTAGCGGCTACGAGCAGTACTTC.

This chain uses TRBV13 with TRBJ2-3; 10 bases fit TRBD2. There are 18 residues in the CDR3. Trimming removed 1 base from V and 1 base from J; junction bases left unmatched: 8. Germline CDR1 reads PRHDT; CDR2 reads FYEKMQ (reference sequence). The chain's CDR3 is CASSLALWLAGGTDTQYF. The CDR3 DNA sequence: TGTGCCAGCAGCTTAGCCCTGTGGCTAGCGGGAGGCACAGATACGCAGTATTTT.

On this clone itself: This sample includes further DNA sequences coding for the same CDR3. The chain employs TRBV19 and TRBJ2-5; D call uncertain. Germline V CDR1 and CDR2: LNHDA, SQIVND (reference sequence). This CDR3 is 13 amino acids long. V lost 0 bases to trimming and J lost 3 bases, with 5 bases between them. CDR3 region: CASSIDPEETQYF. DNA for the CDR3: TGTGCCAGTAGTATAGATCCCGAAGAGACCCAGTACTTC.

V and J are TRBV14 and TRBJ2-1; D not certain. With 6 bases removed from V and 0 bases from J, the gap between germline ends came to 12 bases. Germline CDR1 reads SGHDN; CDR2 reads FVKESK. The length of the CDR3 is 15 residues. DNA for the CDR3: TGTGCCAGCAGACCGCTGATGAGCTCCTACAATGAGCAGTTCTTC. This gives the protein CASRPLMSSYNEQFF. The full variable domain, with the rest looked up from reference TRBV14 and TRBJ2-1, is EAGVTQFPSHSVIEKGQTVTLRCDPISGHDNLYWYRRVMGKEIKFLLHFVKESKQDESGMPNNRFLAERTGGTYSTLKVQPAELEDSGVYFCASRPLMSSYNEQFFGPGTRLTVL.

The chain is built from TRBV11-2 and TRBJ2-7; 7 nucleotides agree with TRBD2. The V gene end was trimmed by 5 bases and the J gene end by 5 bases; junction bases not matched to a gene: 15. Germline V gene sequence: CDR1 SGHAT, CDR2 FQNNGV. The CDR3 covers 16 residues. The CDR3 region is CASSIGPEWRENEQYF. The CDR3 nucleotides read TGTGCCAGCAGCATAGGACCGGAGTGGCGGGAGAACGAGCAGTACTTC.

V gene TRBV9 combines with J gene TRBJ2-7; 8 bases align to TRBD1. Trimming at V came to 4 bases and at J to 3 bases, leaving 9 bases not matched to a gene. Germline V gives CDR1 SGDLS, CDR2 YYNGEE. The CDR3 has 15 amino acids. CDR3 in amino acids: CASSLSGTGFYEQYF. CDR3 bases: TGTGCCAGCAGCCTCTCCGGGACAGGCTTCTACGAGCAGTACTTC.

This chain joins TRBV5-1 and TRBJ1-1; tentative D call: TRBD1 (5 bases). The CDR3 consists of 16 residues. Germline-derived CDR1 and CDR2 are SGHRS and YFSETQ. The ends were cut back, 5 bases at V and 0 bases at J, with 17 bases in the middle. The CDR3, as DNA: TGCGCCAGCAGTCGAACGTGGGGGAAGGTGAACACTGAAGCTTTCTTT. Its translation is CASSRTWGKVNTEAFF.